The rows below give T cell receptor beta chains drawn from one sample of a study of control samples from healthy donors and cancer patients. TCRdb's table, derived via immunoSEQ multiplex PCR, lists solely in-frame clones and lacks some. The sample records approximately 110,000 clones, approximately 90% being singletons. Sample: blood. These receptors all stem from a woman aged 18-30 years in good health. CDR3s include the opening cysteine and the closing phenylalanine or tryptophan. A D gene is named only where the DNA matches it firmly.

v_call	d_call	j_call	cdr3_nt	cdr3_aa
TRBV6-5	.	TRBJ2-3	TGTGCCAGCTCCCCCCGAGGGGGAAGCACAGATACGCAGTATTTT	CASSPRGGSTDTQYF
TRBV30	.	TRBJ1-2	TGTGCCTGGAGTGTTCAGAACCCGGGGGGCTACACCTTC	CAWSVQNPGGYTF
TRBV19	TRBD2	TRBJ2-3	TGTGCCAGTAGTACCTTCTTAGCGGGAGAGGACACAGATACGCAGTATTTT	CASSTFLAGEDTDTQYF
TRBV3-1/TRBV3-2	.	TRBJ2-5	TGTGCCAGCAGCCAAGTACAGGGAGGATATTGGGAGACCCAGTACTTC	CASSQVQGGYWETQYF
TRBV27	.	TRBJ1-1	TGTGCCAGCAGTTTATTCTCGGTTGGAGGGGAGGTTTTCTTT	CASSLFSVGGEVFF
TRBV28	.	TRBJ1-2	TGTGCCAGCAGTTCTAGACTGTATGGCTACACCTTC	CASSSRLYGYTF
TRBV5-4	TRBD2	TRBJ2-2	TGTGCCAGCAGCCCCATAGGGACTAGCGGGGGACCGAACACCGGGGAGCTGTTTTTT	CASSPIGTSGGPNTGELFF
TRBV7-2	.	TRBJ2-7	TGTGCCAGCAGCGTTAGGGCGCTCTCCTACGAGCAGTACTTC	CASSVRALSYEQYF
TRBV3-1/TRBV3-2	.	TRBJ1-6	TGTGCCAGCAGCCAAGATCGAGGATCTAGCTCCTATAATTCACCCCTCCACTTT	CASSQDRGSSSYNSPLHF
TRBV10-3	TRBD1	TRBJ1-1	TGTGCCATCAGGAAGGGACAGGGGATGAACACTGAAGCTTTCTTT	CAIRKGQGMNTEAFF